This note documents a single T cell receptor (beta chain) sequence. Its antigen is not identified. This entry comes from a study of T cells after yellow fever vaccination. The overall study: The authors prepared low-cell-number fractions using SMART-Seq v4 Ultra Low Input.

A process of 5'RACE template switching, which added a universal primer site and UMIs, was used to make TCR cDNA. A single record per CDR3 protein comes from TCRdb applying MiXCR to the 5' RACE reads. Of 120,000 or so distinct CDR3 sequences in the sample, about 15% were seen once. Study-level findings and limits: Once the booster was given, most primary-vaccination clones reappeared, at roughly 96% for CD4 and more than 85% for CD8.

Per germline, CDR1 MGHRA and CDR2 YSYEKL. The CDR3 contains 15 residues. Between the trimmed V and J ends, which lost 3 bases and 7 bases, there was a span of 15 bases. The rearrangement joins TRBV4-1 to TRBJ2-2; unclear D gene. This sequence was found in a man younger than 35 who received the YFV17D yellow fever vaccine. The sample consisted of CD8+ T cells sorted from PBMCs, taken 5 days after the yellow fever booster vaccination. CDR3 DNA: TGCGCCAGCAGCCACCCCGATGTGATATTCGGGGAGCTGTTTTTT. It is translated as CASSHPDVIFGELFF.